Each of the 26 T cell receptor beta chains below was sequenced from the same sample in a study of regulatory T cells in long-lasting Graves disease. Specified time point: newly diagnosed GD, antithyroid drugs for less than 3 months. Generation of the TCR library employed RNA extracted from PBMCs. CDR3 regions were amplified by Arm-PCR using iRepertoire HTBI primers to build TCR beta libraries. Via MiXCR, TCRdb re-called the multiplex PCR reads, giving one row per CDR3 protein. The repertoire has about 540,000 distinct CDR3 sequences, 13% of them found once; the top ten carry roughly 10%. This sample also belongs to another study, concerning T cells in Graves' hyperthyroidism and ophthalmopathy.

The source material was peripheral blood mononuclear cells (PBMCs), sampled at new diagnosis, from a patient treated with antithyroid drugs. These receptors came from a man aged 25 to 40 with Graves disease.

The sample holds many counts of this clonotype. The chain joins TRBV10-3 to TRBJ2-2, with TRBD2 identical over 9 bases. CDR3 length: 15 residues. V shed 10 bases, J shed 0 bases, and the junction held 6 bases outside the gene matches. The germline gives CDR1 ENHRY, CDR2 SYGVKD. The CDR3 loop reads CATSSSGTNTGELFF. DNA of the CDR3: TGTGCCACCTCCTCTAGCGGGACGAACACCGGGGAGCTGTTTTTT.

This clonotype showed up many times. The chain couples TRBV11-2 to TRBJ1-1; D possibly corresponds to TRBD1 (6 bases). The length of the CDR3 is 16 residues. V shed 4 bases and J shed 1 base, with 16 bases lying between them. CDR1 SGHAT and CDR2 FQNNGV come from the germline V gene. The CDR3 region has the DNA TGTGCCAGCAGCTCGGGGTGGACAGTGACGAACACTGAAGCTTTCTTT. It codes for CASSSGWTVTNTEAFF.

Many counts were recorded for this clonotype. The V call is TRBV13, the J call TRBJ1-1; no clear D gene. CDR1 is PRHDT, CDR2 FYEKMQ, per germline (reference sequence). V lost 5 bases to trimming and J lost 1 base, with 14 bases between them. The CDR3 has 15 amino acids. CDR3 sequence reads: CASSPLGLTNTEAFF. The CDR3 DNA reads as TGTGCCAGCAGCCCCCTCGGGCTGACGAACACTGAAGCTTTCTTT.

The chain links TRBV20-1 to TRBJ1-5, with TRBD1 identical over 9 bases. This CDR3 comprises 13 residues. V was pared by 3 bases and J by 7 bases, with 4 bases of the junction left unmatched. CDR1 is DFQATT and CDR2 is SNEGSKA in the germline V gene (reference sequence). The CDR3 nucleotides are TGCAGTGCTAGGGGACAGGGTCTCCAGCCCCAGCATTTT. It specifies CSARGQGLQPQHF.

This clonotype was seen many times. A junction end diverges from the germline sequence, so it may reflect a read error. The CDR3 coding sequence is TGTGCCAGCAGCCAGAGGGACGAGGAAGCCTTCTTT. As protein: CASSQRDEEAFF. The chain recombines TRBV3-1 with TRBJ1-1; D perhaps matches TRBD1 (5 bases). The CDR3 sequence is 12 residues long. CDR1 is LGHDT and CDR2 is YNNKEL in the germline V gene (reference sequence).

This clonotype has more than one count but fewer than ten. V and J are TRBV27 and TRBJ1-5; D gene ambiguous. The V end was cut by 6 bases, the J end by 0 bases, with 12 bases between. Germline lookup yields CDR1 MNHEY and CDR2 SMNVEV (reference sequence). The CDR3 extends over 15 amino acids. Written as DNA, the CDR3 is TGTGCCAGCAGGTTAGTAGGAAGTAGCAATCAGCCCCAGCATTTT. It encodes CASRLVGSSNQPQHF.

This clonotype was seen ten or more times. This chain links TRBV6-1 with TRBJ2-1; 7 bases map to TRBD2. Germline loops: CDR1 MNHNS, CDR2 SASEGT. With 7 bases clipped from V and 3 bases from J, the junction kept 6 bases outside the gene matches. The CDR3 sequence is 14 residues long. The CDR3 DNA follows: TGTGCCAGCATGCGCAGGGAGGGCTACAATGAGCAGTTCTTC. This gives the protein CASMRREGYNEQFF.

Note on this clonotype: A far larger clone is only one base removed, so a read error is likely. J is TRBJ2-3 and V is TRBV2; TRBD2 might be the D (5 bases). The CDR3 extends over 13 amino acids. The germline V and J ends were trimmed by 7 bases and 0 bases, with 8 bases remaining between them. Germline CDR1 is SNHLY and CDR2 is FYNNEI. The CDR3 DNA sequence: TGTGCCAGCATTGGCGGGAGCACAGATACGCAGTATTTT. It codes for CASIGGSTDTQYF. Looking up the rest from reference TRBV2 and TRBJ2-3 gives the full variable domain: EPEVTQTPSHQVTQMGQEVILRCVPISNHLYFYWYRQILGQKVEFLVSFYNNEISEKSEIFDDQFSVERPDGSNFTLKIRSTKLEDSAMYFCASIGGSTDTQYFGPGTRLTVL.

The rearrangement uses TRBV9 and TRBJ2-1, with 9 bases that match TRBD2. Germline-derived CDR1 and CDR2 are SGDLS and YYNGEE. The junction had 7 bases not matched to a gene; V was cut back by 0 bases and J by 9 bases. This CDR3 has 15 amino acids. The CDR3, as DNA: TGTGCCAGCAGCGTAGGACTAGCGGCTGAGGGTGAGCAGTTCTTC. This gives the protein CASSVGLAAEGEQFF. The full variable domain, completed using reference TRBV9 and TRBJ2-1, is DSGVTQTPKHLITATGQRVTLRCSPRSGDLSVYWYQQSLDQGLQFLIQYYNGEERAKGNILERFSAQQFPDLHSELNLSSLELGDSALYFCASSVGLAAEGEQFFGPGTRLTVL.

This clonotype was detected ten times or more. This chain connects TRBV10-3 to TRBJ1-1; 9 nucleotides align to TRBD1. The CDR3 spans 17 residues. Looked up from germline, CDR1 is ENHRY and CDR2 is SYGVKD. Germline trimming cut 7 bases from V and 2 bases from J; bases unmatched to any gene: 14. In DNA form, the CDR3 reads TGTGCCATCACCGCTAGATCCTTACAGGGGGCTAACACTGAAGCTTTCTTT. Encoded protein: CAITARSLQGANTEAFF.

There are many counts of this clonotype. The chain uses TRBV7-3 and TRBJ2-5, with a tentative D call TRBD1 (5 bases). The CDR3 covers 13 residues. The V and J ends lost 5 bases and 4 bases respectively, with 11 bases between them. Germline CDR1 SGHTA, CDR2 FQGTGA. Here the CDR3 DNA reads TGTGCCAGCAGCCCGGACATAACAGAGACCCAGTACTTC. Its protein product is CASSPDITETQYF.

The chain joins TRBV27 to TRBJ2-3; a weak D match, TRBD1 (5 bases). V was pared by 4 bases and J by 6 bases, with 14 bases between. This CDR3 spans 14 amino acids. Germline lookup yields CDR1 MNHEY and CDR2 SMNVEV (reference sequence). CDR3 coding DNA: TGTGCCAGCAGTTGGTGGCAGGGTTCCGATACGCAGTATTTT. Protein: CASSWWQGSDTQYF.

This clonotype was seen many times. This chain links TRBV12-3 or TRBV12-4 with TRBJ2-3; 8 nucleotides align to TRBD2. Unmatched junction bases numbered 9, after V lost 3 bases and J lost 1 base. The CDR3 consists of 17 residues. DNA of the CDR3: TGTGCCAGCAGTTTTAGCTTAGCGGGACTTGGCACAGATACGCAGTATTTT. As protein: CASSFSLAGLGTDTQYF.

In this sample, this clonotype turned up many times. The gene calls are TRBV7-2 and TRBJ2-7; possible D gene TRBD1, 5 bases. V was cut by 3 bases and J by 6 bases, with 6 bases left in between. This CDR3 spans 11 amino acids. Germline V gives CDR1 SGHTA, CDR2 FQGNSA. The CDR3 is CASSFTGEQYF. Written as DNA, the CDR3 is TGTGCCAGCAGCTTTACAGGCGAGCAGTACTTC.

This clonotype showed up many times. V gene TRBV5-1 combines with J gene TRBJ2-3; 7 bases match TRBD2. This CDR3 spans 13 amino acids. Germline trimming cut 6 bases from V and 5 bases from J; bases unmatched to any gene: 6. Germline V lookup: CDR1 SGHRS, CDR2 YFSETQ. This CDR3 is CASKWRELDTQYF. The CDR3 DNA follows: TGCGCCAGCAAGTGGCGGGAGTTAGATACGCAGTATTTT.

Details on this clonotype: A clone one base away is much larger, so this may be a read error. The V call is TRBV2, the J call TRBJ2-2; either TRBD1 or TRBD2 may supply D (5 bases each). Germline CDR1 SNHLY, CDR2 FYNNEI. The CDR3 is 13 amino acids. The CDR3 sequence is CASGTHTTGEPFF. The CDR3 DNA sequence: TGTGCCAGCGGGACCCACACCACCGGGGAGCCGTTTTTT.

In regard to this clonotype: A read error is possible here, since a much larger clone lies one base away. The chain has TRBV27 and TRBJ2-7; D perhaps matches TRBD2 (7 bases). The CDR3 loop spans 14 amino acids. Germline loops: CDR1 MNHEY, CDR2 SMNVEV (reference sequence). This chain's CDR3 is CASSQREDSYGQYF. The CDR3 DNA is TGTGCCAGCAGTCAACGGGAGGACAGCTACGGGCAGTACTTC.

The chain employs TRBV19 and TRBJ2-3; 8 nucleotides match TRBD2. The V and J ends lost 4 bases and 5 bases, in that order; junction bases with no gene match: 11. This CDR3 contains 16 residues. The germline V gene has CDR1 LNHDA and CDR2 SQIVND (reference sequence). Here the CDR3 reads CASSTPGSGSEDTQYF. The DNA of the CDR3 is TGTGCCAGTAGTACCCCGGGAAGCGGGAGCGAAGATACGCAGTATTTT.

This clonotype was found a few times. The chain employs TRBV9 and TRBJ2-6; D unresolved. V was shortened by 0 bases and J by 0 bases, with 7 bases between the two germline ends. CDR3 size: 16 residues. Per germline, CDR1 SGDLS and CDR2 YYNGEE. CDR3 nucleotides: TGTGCCAGCAGCGTAGAGGGAACCTCTGGGGCCAACGTCCTGACTTTC. It yields the protein CASSVEGTSGANVLTF. Full variable domain (rest looked up from reference TRBV9 and TRBJ2-6): DSGVTQTPKHLITATGQRVTLRCSPRSGDLSVYWYQQSLDQGLQFLIQYYNGEERAKGNILERFSAQQFPDLHSELNLSSLELGDSALYFCASSVEGTSGANVLTFGAGSRLTVL.

About this clonotype itself: This likely stems from a read error, as it lies one base from a far larger clone. The V gene is TRBV11-1, the J gene TRBJ2-7; D might be TRBD1 (6 bases). CDR3 length: 13 residues. CDR1 and CDR2 from the germline V gene are SGHAT and FQDESV (reference sequence). V was trimmed by 1 base and J by 7 bases, leaving 11 bases between them. CDR3: CASSLGQANEQYF. CDR3 nucleotide sequence: TGTGCCAGCAGCTTAGGACAGGCAAATGAGCAGTACTTC.

In its sample, this clonotype was seen a few times. The chain employs TRBV27 and TRBJ2-2; D not resolved. V was cut by 7 bases and J by 3 bases, with 6 bases left in between. This CDR3 is 12 amino acids long. CDR1 and CDR2 (germline): MNHEY, SMNVEV (reference sequence). CDR3 sequence: CASKVYTGELFF. DNA of the CDR3: TGTGCCAGCAAGGTCTACACCGGGGAGCTGTTTTTT.

This clonotype was recorded a few times. The chain combines TRBV6-1 with TRBJ2-2, with a tentative D call TRBD1 (5 bases). Trimming pared 7 bases from V and 5 bases from J, leaving 20 bases between. The CDR3 is 16 amino acids. Germline V CDR1 and CDR2: MNHNS, SASEGT. The chain's CDR3 is CASILFNRFWTGELFF. The DNA of the CDR3 is TGTGCCAGCATTCTCTTCAACAGGTTTTGGACCGGGGAGCTGTTTTTT.

Concerning this clonotype itself: This sequence may be a read error, since a much larger clone differs from it by one base. The gene calls are TRBV5-1 and TRBJ1-4; perhaps TRBD1 as D (5 bases). The germline V gene encodes CDR1 SGHRS and CDR2 YFSETQ. This CDR3 has 12 residues. CDR3 nucleotide sequence: TGCGCCAGCAGGGGGCGCTTCGGAAAACCGTTTTTT. Protein sequence: CASRGRFGKPFF.

This clonotype was seen ten or more times. The chain has TRBV11-2 and TRBJ2-5; D not certain. Germline values: CDR1 SGHAT, CDR2 FQNNGV. CDR3 length: 12 residues. Trimming left V 1 base short and J 10 bases short, with 10 bases between. In DNA, the CDR3 is TGTGCCAGCAGCTTAGTACAAGAGGACCAGTACTTC. Amino acid sequence: CASSLVQEDQYF. Supplemented by reference TRBV11-2 and TRBJ2-5, the full variable domain reads EAGVAQSPRYKIIEKRQSVAFWCNPISGHATLYWYQQILGQGPKLLIQFQNNGVVDDSQLPKDRFSAERLKGVDSTLKIQPAKLEDSAVYLCASSLVQEDQYFGPGTRLLVL.

The gene calls are TRBV10-1 and TRBJ1-5; possible D gene TRBD1, 5 bases. V lost 2 bases to trimming and J lost 7 bases, with 9 bases between them. The CDR3 contains 13 residues. Germline assignment: CDR1 WNHNN and CDR2 SYGVQD (reference sequence). DNA of the CDR3: TGCGCCAGCAGTGAGAGGGGTTACCAGCCCCAGCATTTT. It translates to CASSERGYQPQHF.

This clonotype was counted many times. The gene calls are TRBV9 and TRBJ2-5; 7 nucleotides match TRBD1. This CDR3 comprises 15 residues. The V and J ends lost 1 base and 1 base, in that order; junction bases with no gene match: 4. Germline V gene sequence: CDR1 SGDLS, CDR2 YYNGEE. The CDR3: CASSVTRGTQETQYF. The CDR3 region has the DNA TGTGCCAGCAGCGTAACCAGGGGGACCCAAGAGACCCAGTACTTC.